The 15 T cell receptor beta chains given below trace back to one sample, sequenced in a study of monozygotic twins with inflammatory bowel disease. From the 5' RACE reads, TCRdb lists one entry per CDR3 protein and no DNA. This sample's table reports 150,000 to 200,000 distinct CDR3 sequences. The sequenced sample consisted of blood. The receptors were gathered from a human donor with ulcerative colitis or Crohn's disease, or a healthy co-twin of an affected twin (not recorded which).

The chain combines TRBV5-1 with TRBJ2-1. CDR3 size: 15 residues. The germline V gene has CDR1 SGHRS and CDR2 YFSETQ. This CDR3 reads CASSLVGLGYNEQFF.

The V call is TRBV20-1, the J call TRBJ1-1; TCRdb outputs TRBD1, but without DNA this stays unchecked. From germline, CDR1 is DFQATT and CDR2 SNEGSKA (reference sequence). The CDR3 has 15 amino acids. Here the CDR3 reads CSAREPGQGSTEAFF.

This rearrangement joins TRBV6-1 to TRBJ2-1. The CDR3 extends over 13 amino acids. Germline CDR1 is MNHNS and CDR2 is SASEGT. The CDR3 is CASTIVADNEQSF.

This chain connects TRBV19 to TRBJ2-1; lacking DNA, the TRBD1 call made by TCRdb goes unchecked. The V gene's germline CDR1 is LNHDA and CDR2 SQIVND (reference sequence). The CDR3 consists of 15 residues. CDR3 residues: CASSHRDRGFDEQFF.

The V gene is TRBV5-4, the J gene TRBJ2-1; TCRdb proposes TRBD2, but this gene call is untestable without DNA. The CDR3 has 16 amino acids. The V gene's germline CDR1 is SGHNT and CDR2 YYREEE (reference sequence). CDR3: CASSSWGSGGINEQFF.

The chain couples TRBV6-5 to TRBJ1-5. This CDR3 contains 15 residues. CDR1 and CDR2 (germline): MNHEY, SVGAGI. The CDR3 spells CASSPLGALYQPQHF.

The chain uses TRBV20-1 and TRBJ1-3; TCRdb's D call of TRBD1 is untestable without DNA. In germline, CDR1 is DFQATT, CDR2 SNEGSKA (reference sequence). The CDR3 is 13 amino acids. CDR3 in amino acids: CSAGRTSGGTIYF.

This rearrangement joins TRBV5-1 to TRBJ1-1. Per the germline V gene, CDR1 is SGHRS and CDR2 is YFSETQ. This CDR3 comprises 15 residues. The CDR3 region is CASSLTSTMNTEAFF.

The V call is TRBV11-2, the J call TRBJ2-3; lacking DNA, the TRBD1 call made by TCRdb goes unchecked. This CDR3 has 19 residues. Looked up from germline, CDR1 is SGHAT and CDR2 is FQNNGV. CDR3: CASIPPDGGGGGGVDTQYF. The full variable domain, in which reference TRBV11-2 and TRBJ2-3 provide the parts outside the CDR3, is EAGVAQSPRYKIIEKRQSVAFWCNPISGHATLYWYQQILGQGPKLLIQFQNNGVVDDSQLPKDRFSAERLKGVDSTLKIQPAKLEDSAVYLCASIPPDGGGGGGVDTQYFGPGTRLTVL.

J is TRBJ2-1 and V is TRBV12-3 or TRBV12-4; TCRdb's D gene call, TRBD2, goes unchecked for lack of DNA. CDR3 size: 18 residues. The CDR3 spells CASSPTLAGVSRLNEQFF.

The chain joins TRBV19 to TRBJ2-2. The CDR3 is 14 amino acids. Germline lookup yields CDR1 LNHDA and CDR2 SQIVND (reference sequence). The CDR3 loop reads CASSISANTGELFF.

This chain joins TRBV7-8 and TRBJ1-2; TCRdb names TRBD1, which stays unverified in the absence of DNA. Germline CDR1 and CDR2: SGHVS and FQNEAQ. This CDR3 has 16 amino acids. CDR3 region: CASSLALGTGYYGYTF.

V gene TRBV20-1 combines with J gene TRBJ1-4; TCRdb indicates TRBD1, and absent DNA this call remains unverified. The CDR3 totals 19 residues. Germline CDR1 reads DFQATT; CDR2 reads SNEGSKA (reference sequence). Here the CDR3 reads CSAREVPRERGGTNEKLFF.

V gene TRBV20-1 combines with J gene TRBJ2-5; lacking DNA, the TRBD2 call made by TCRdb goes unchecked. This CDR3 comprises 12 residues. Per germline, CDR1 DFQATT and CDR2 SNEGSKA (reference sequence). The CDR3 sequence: CSLRTSGETQYF.

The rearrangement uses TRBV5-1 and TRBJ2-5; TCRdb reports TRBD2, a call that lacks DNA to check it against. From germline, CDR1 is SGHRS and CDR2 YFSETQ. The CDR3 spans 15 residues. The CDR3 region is CASSPLEGFMETQYF.